This paragraph covers one TCR beta chain sequence. This sample was included in a study of human T cells and chemical hapten exposure. As to time point: patch test 3, about 24 weeks after DPC sensitization. Treatment meaning: therapeutic diphenylcyclopropenone sensitization with weekly scalp DPC. Alopecia patients deemed DPC-suitable, aged 18 to 70, excluding pregnancy. The germline V and J ends were trimmed by 0 bases and 3 bases, with 9 bases remaining between them. CDR3 length equals 15 residues. The V gene's germline CDR1 is ENHRY and CDR2 SYGVKD. A single record per CDR3 protein comes from TCRdb applying MiXCR to the RACE reads. The table shows about 190,000 distinct CDR3 sequences, with approximately 26% occurring only once.

Sequencing used whole blood, obtained in connection with sensitization to the hapten diphenylcyclopropenone (DPC). The chain links TRBV10-3 to TRBJ2-1; D gene ambiguous. The source is a woman in her thirties or forties with alopecia areata. Some clones in this sample may be carry-over from other donors' samples. This CDR3 reads CAISESGSGYNEQFF. In DNA, the CDR3 is TGTGCCATCAGTGAGTCGGGGTCTGGCTACAATGAGCAGTTCTTC.